These T cell receptor beta chains were read from a single sample in a study of shared clonotypes between healthy human individuals. Assay: immunoSEQ multiplex PCR; the TCRdb copy retains only in-frame clones and omits some. The data show hundreds of thousands of clones, with roughly 70% seen just once and approximately 1.7% held by the top ten. The sample comprised memory CD4+ T cells sorted from blood. The receptors stem from a woman under 40 in good health. CDR3s include the opening cysteine and the closing phenylalanine or tryptophan. The order of the fields is J gene, V gene, clone size, D gene, CDR3 DNA, CDR3 protein. D genes are given only for firm matches. Some rows have no size entry. The others give once, few or many, or a class for an expanded clone.

TRBJ2-1	TRBV2	-	-	TGTGCCAGGAAGTCCATTTCCTACAATGAGCAGTTCTTC	CARKSISYNEQFF
TRBJ2-2	TRBV5-1	few	TRBD2	TGCGCCAGCAGCTTGGTAGCGGGAACCGGGGAGCTGTTTTTT	CASSLVAGTGELFF
TRBJ2-2	TRBV6-1	-	TRBD2	TGTGCCAGCAGTGCTTTAGCGGGAATGGGCGCGAACACCGGGGAGCTGTTTTTT	CASSALAGMGANTGELFF
TRBJ1-5	TRBV18	-	-	TGTGCCAGCTCACCACTGGCAGGGGCTAACAATCAGCCCCAGCATTTT	CASSPLAGANNQPQHF
TRBJ1-4	TRBV28	-	-	TGTGCCAGCAGTTTGAGGGACGGTAGGGAGACTGATGAAAAACTGTTTTTT	CASSLRDGRETDEKLFF
TRBJ1-1	TRBV19	few	TRBD1	TGTGCCAGTAGTCCCCCCGGGACAGGGAACACTGAAGCTTTCTTT	CASSPPGTGNTEAFF
TRBJ2-3	TRBV30	few	-	TGTGCCTGGGGGGCGAGAGATACGCAGTATTTT	CAWGARDTQYF
TRBJ2-6	TRBV18	-	TRBD1	TGTGCCAGCTCACCCGGACAGGGGGCTTGGGCCAACGTCCTGACTTTC	CASSPGQGAWANVLTF
TRBJ2-2	TRBV29-1	-	-	TGCAGCGTTGAAGATCTAGGCACCGGGGAGCTGTTTTTT	CSVEDLGTGELFF
TRBJ2-3	TRBV4-1	-	-	TGCGCCAGCAGCCAAGAGGAGCGGACTACTCAGTATTTT	CASSQEERTTQYF
TRBJ1-3	TRBV18	-	-	TGTGCCAGCTCACTACAAGGCTCAACCTCTGGAAACACCATATATTTT	CASSLQGSTSGNTIYF
TRBJ1-1	TRBV28	-	TRBD1	TGTGCCAGCAGCACTCCCGGGACAGGGGCCGCTGAAGCTTTCTTT	CASSTPGTGAAEAFF
TRBJ2-1	TRBV4-1	-	TRBD2	TGCGCCAGCAGCCAAGGTCGCGGGACTAGCGGGAGGTCAAAGGCGGAGTTCTTC	CASSQGRGTSGRSKAEFF
TRBJ2-2	TRBV5-1	-	TRBD2	TGCGCCAGCAGCCTCCGAGCGGGGGCTACCGGGGAGCTGTTTTTT	CASSLRAGATGELFF
TRBJ1-2	TRBV5-1	-	-	TGCGCCAGCAGCTTGAGTGACGGACAGCACGATAACTATGGCTACACCTTC	CASSLSDGQHDNYGYTF
TRBJ2-1	TRBV12-5	-	TRBD2	TGTGCTAGTGGTTTGAGGGTGAGCGGGGGTATTTATGAGCAGTTCTTC	CASGLRVSGGIYEQFF
TRBJ2-7	TRBV10-1	-	-	TGCGCCAGCAGCAGGGGCCCCTACGAGCAGTACTTC	CASSRGPYEQYF
TRBJ1-2	TRBV6-5	-	-	TGTGCCAGCAGGATCACAAGCAACTATGGCTACACCTTC	CASRITSNYGYTF